The 32 T cell receptor beta chains below come from one sample, sequenced in a study of CD8 T cells in ankylosing spondylitis. TCRdb analysed the 5' RACE reads with MiXCR anew, one entry per CDR3 protein. The data show 200,000 to 300,000 distinct CDR3 sequences, about 10% seen once. Sequenced: blood, either unsorted or a sorted T cell fraction (not recorded which). Receptors originate from a male donor with ankylosing spondylitis or in good health (not recorded which).

This clonotype showed up many times. The chain has TRBV5-1 and TRBJ2-5, with 8 positions matching TRBD1. J lost 0 bases, V lost 4 bases, and 2 bases had no gene match. CDR3 size: 14 residues. Germline V gene sequence: CDR1 SGHRS, CDR2 YFSETQ. The CDR3 nucleotides are TGCGCCAGCAGCATACAGGGGGACCAAGAGACCCAGTACTTC. This translates into CASSIQGDQETQYF.

The table lists this clonotype with many counts. V and J are TRBV10-3 and TRBJ2-1, with TRBD1 as a possible D gene (6 bases). This CDR3 comprises 17 residues. Trimming removed 3 bases from V and 3 bases from J, with 18 bases in between. Germline values: CDR1 ENHRY, CDR2 SYGVKD. CDR3 sequence: CAISDEGGPRVYNEQFF. The CDR3 region has the DNA TGTGCCATCAGTGATGAAGGGGGTCCTAGGGTCTACAATGAGCAGTTCTTC.

A remark on this clonotype: A read error may explain this, as a much larger clone is one base away. This chain connects TRBV11-2 to TRBJ2-7, with 12 nucleotides matching TRBD1. CDR3 size: 17 residues. The germline gives CDR1 SGHAT, CDR2 FQNNGV. The CDR3 reads CVSSFAIPGQGAYEQYF. CDR3 coding DNA: TGTGTCAGCAGCTTTGCTATCCCGGGACAGGGGGCTTACGAGCAGTACTTC.

This clonotype was counted ten times or more. The chain combines TRBV5-6 with TRBJ1-5; D possibly corresponds to TRBD1 (5 bases). Per germline, CDR1 SGHDT and CDR2 YYEEEE. CDR3 length: 14 amino acids. Trimming stripped 0 bases from V and 6 bases from J, with 10 bases between. The DNA for the CDR3 is TGTGCCAGCAGCTTGGGTCAGGGAGTTCAGCCCCAGCATTTT. This codes for CASSLGQGVQPQHF.

V is TRBV7-2 and J is TRBJ1-1; D is unresolved. Germline V gene data show CDR1 as SGHTA and CDR2 as FQGNSA. V was shortened by 2 bases and J by 1 base, with 11 bases between the two germline ends. The CDR3 consists of 15 residues. Written as DNA, the CDR3 is TGTGCCAGCAGCTTATCTGGCAAAAAGAACACTGAAGCTTTCTTT. It codes for CASSLSGKKNTEAFF.

The sample holds many counts of this clonotype. The chain couples TRBV20-1 to TRBJ2-4; 11 nucleotides align to TRBD1. This CDR3 has 13 amino acids. Germline CDR1 and CDR2: DFQATT and SNEGSKA (reference sequence). J was trimmed by 7 bases and V by 6 bases; bases with no gene match: 5. The CDR3 protein is CSAGRDRGNIQYF. As DNA, the CDR3 is TGCAGTGCGGGCCGGGACAGGGGGAACATTCAGTACTTC.

This clonotype was detected once. The J gene is TRBJ2-1, the V gene TRBV3-1, with D unresolved. Looked up from germline, CDR1 is LGHDT and CDR2 is YNNKEL (reference sequence). The CDR3 extends over 17 amino acids. The germline V and J ends were trimmed by 10 bases and 0 bases, with 22 bases remaining between them. Here the CDR3 DNA reads TGTGCCACCACCCAAGACGAGTCGGTTAGCTCCTACAATGAGCAGTTCTTC. Amino acid sequence: CATTQDESVSSYNEQFF.

This clonotype was counted ten times or more. The V gene is TRBV5-1, the J gene TRBJ2-5; 7 bases line up with TRBD1. This CDR3 comprises 16 residues. Germline CDR1 SGHRS, CDR2 YFSETQ. J gave up 13 bases and V 5 bases, and 23 bases lay outside the gene matches. CDR3 DNA: TGCGCCAGCAGTGCAGATAACGGACAGGTACAAGAGAAGGTGTACTTC. Translation gives CASSADNGQVQEKVYF.

This clonotype was picked up many times. The chain employs TRBV5-5 and TRBJ2-5; 9 bases are shared with TRBD1. V was pared by 7 bases and J by 1 base, with 8 bases of the junction left unmatched. The CDR3 length is 15 residues. Germline V CDR1 and CDR2: SGHKS, YYEKEE (reference sequence). CDR3 sequence: CASRPGQGFQETQYF. The CDR3 DNA reads as TGTGCCAGCCGCCCGGGACAGGGCTTCCAAGAGACCCAGTACTTC.

This clonotype was counted only a few times. The chain combines TRBV20-1 with TRBJ2-3; D gene ambiguous. The CDR3 is 14 amino acids. Trimming cost V 3 bases and J 4 bases, with 14 bases left between them. CDR1 is DFQATT, CDR2 SNEGSKA, per germline (reference sequence). This CDR3 reads CSARESIFPDTQYF. The CDR3 DNA reads as TGCAGTGCTAGGGAGTCAATTTTCCCAGATACGCAGTATTTT.

This clonotype occurred many times. The V call is TRBV5-6, the J call TRBJ1-4; D possibly corresponds to TRBD1 (5 bases). CDR1 and CDR2 (germline): SGHDT, YYEEEE. CDR3 length: 21 amino acids. The V end lost 3 bases, the J end lost 0 bases, and 27 bases lay between the germline ends. DNA of the CDR3: TGTGCCAGCAGCTGGGGACCATTAATCGGCGGAGGGGTTGCAACTAATGAAAAACTGTTTTTT. Protein product: CASSWGPLIGGGVATNEKLFF.

There are many counts of this clonotype. The DNA for the CDR3 is TGCGCCAGCAGCTCCGGTTCCGGAAACACCATATATTTT. This gives the protein CASSSGSGNTIYF. The rearrangement uses TRBV5-1 and TRBJ1-3, with unresolved D. The ends were cut back, 3 bases at V and 4 bases at J, with 8 bases in the middle. Per the germline V gene, CDR1 is SGHRS and CDR2 is YFSETQ. The CDR3 runs to 13 residues.

At least ten counts were recorded for this clonotype. This chain uses TRBV6-1 with TRBJ2-3, with TRBD1 as a possible D gene (5 bases). With 8 bases removed from V and 4 bases from J, the gap between germline ends came to 22 bases. The germline V gene encodes CDR1 MNHNS and CDR2 SASEGT. This CDR3 region has 16 residues. CDR3 DNA: TGTGCCAGCGCGTACACGGGTGGACACGGCGCAGATACGCAGTATTTT. Translated, it gives CASAYTGGHGADTQYF.

This clonotype was found many times. V gene TRBV5-1 combines with J gene TRBJ2-5, with TRBD1 as a possible D gene (5 bases). The CDR3 is made up of 14 amino acids. Germline assignment: CDR1 SGHRS and CDR2 YFSETQ. Trimming removed 1 base at V and 1 base at J, with 8 bases between. CDR3 in DNA: TGCGCCAGCAGCTTGTCAGGGCCCCAAGAGACCCAGTACTTC. Encoded protein: CASSLSGPQETQYF.

V is TRBV11-2 and J is TRBJ2-5, with D perhaps being TRBD1 or TRBD2 (6 bases each). The CDR3 is 14 amino acids. Germline CDR1 reads SGHAT; CDR2 reads FQNNGV. Between the trimmed V and J ends, which lost 5 bases and 5 bases, there was a span of 15 bases. CDR3 sequence reads: CASSLGPGGETQYF. CDR3 DNA: TGTGCCAGCAGCCTAGGTCCCGGGGGCGAGACCCAGTACTTC.

This chain connects TRBV5-4 to TRBJ2-2; 13 bases fit TRBD2. The CDR3 length is 16 residues. CDR1 SGHNT and CDR2 YYREEE come from the germline V gene (reference sequence). V was clipped by 0 bases and J by 7 bases; unmatched bases: 3. The CDR3: CASSLGTSGSNGELFF. CDR3 nucleotides: TGTGCCAGCAGCTTGGGGACTAGCGGGAGCAACGGGGAGCTGTTTTTT.

Ten or more counts support this clonotype. This chain uses TRBV5-1 with TRBJ1-2; no clear D gene. The germline V gene encodes CDR1 SGHRS and CDR2 YFSETQ. The V end lost 5 bases, the J end lost 2 bases, and 13 bases lay between the germline ends. The CDR3 has 14 residues. The CDR3: CASSPGAQNYGYTF. The CDR3 region has the DNA TGCGCCAGCAGTCCCGGCGCACAGAACTATGGCTACACCTTC.

This clonotype was seen ten or more times. The chain is built from TRBV29-1 and TRBJ2-1; tentative D call: TRBD1 (7 bases). The CDR3 length is 10 residues. Germline V gene sequence: CDR1 SQVTM, CDR2 ANQGSEA. V was cut by 7 bases and J by 9 bases, with 10 bases left in between. The CDR3 is CSAGGGEQFF. In nucleotides, the CDR3 is TGCAGCGCAGGGGGAGGTGAGCAGTTCTTC.

The chain joins TRBV20-1 to TRBJ1-1; 9 positions agree with TRBD1. The junction had 5 bases not matched to a gene; V was cut back by 0 bases and J by 6 bases. Germline CDR1 reads DFQATT; CDR2 reads SNEGSKA (reference sequence). The CDR3 consists of 14 residues. The CDR3 DNA follows: TGCAGTGCTAGAGACGGACAGGGGAGAGCTGAAGCTTTCTTT. Translated, it gives CSARDGQGRAEAFF.

This clonotype was counted ten times or more. The gene calls are TRBV9 and TRBJ2-7; 7 bases match TRBD1. Germline trimming cut 3 bases from V and 5 bases from J; bases unmatched to any gene: 2. There are 12 residues in the CDR3. Germline V CDR1 and CDR2: SGDLS, YYNGEE. The CDR3 DNA follows: TGTGCCAGCAGCGAACAGGGGAACGAGCAGTACTTC. It specifies CASSEQGNEQYF.

This clonotype has a count of ten or more. The V and J genes are TRBV29-1 and TRBJ2-1, with 13 bases that match TRBD2. J lost 3 bases, V lost 4 bases, and 9 bases had no gene match. The CDR3 loop spans 17 amino acids. In germline, CDR1 is SQVTM, CDR2 ANQGSEA. The CDR3 protein is CSVVGLAGPGDYNEQFF. In nucleotides, the CDR3 is TGCAGCGTTGTGGGACTAGCGGGACCTGGGGACTACAATGAGCAGTTCTTC.

The chain uses TRBV7-9 and TRBJ2-3; 7 bases are a match to TRBD2. V shed 3 bases and J 3 bases; nucleotides not matched to a gene: 6. The CDR3 contains 15 residues. The V gene's germline CDR1 is SEHNR and CDR2 FQNEAQ (reference sequence). The CDR3 nucleotides are TGTGCCAGCAGCTTCGGGAGGCGGGGGACAGATACGCAGTATTTT. This gives the protein CASSFGRRGTDTQYF.

At least ten counts were recorded for this clonotype. The V and J genes are TRBV5-5 and TRBJ2-1, with D perhaps TRBD1 or TRBD2 (6 bases each). The germline CDR1 and CDR2 sequences are SGHKS and YYEKEE (reference sequence). V lost 3 bases, J lost 8 bases, and 21 bases lay in between. The CDR3 consists of 16 residues. Here the CDR3 DNA reads TGTGCCAGCAGCTCTTCCGGACTCGGGGGCATGGATGAGCAGTTCTTC. Its translation: CASSSSGLGGMDEQFF.

The table lists this clonotype with a few counts. The chain employs TRBV10-2 and TRBJ2-7; D uncertain. The CDR3 is 17 residues long. V gave up 0 bases and J gave up 1 base, with 16 bases separating them. The germline gives CDR1 WSHSY, CDR2 SAAADI. The CDR3 nucleotides read TGCGCCAGCAGTGAGTCGATAGGTTACGCCAAATCCTACGAGCAGTACTTC. This translates into CASSESIGYAKSYEQYF.

This clonotype has ten or more counts. The rearrangement uses TRBV5-1 and TRBJ2-1; TRBD2 aligns across 11 bases. Trimming at V came to 0 bases and at J to 5 bases, leaving 4 bases not matched to a gene. Germline assignment: CDR1 SGHRS and CDR2 YFSETQ. This CDR3 region has 16 residues. The CDR3 loop reads CASSLAGSGGDNEQFF. The CDR3 nucleotides read TGCGCCAGCAGCTTGGCCGGTAGCGGGGGGGACAATGAGCAGTTCTTC.

This clonotype was seen repeatedly, ten times or more. The genes are TRBV6-1 and TRBJ2-7; D possibly corresponds to TRBD2 (7 bases). In germline, CDR1 is MNHNS, CDR2 SASEGT. Deletions cut 8 bases from V and 0 bases from J, with 17 bases between. CDR3 length: 15 amino acids. This CDR3 is CASGGAAESSYEQYF. CDR3 nucleotides: TGTGCCAGCGGGGGGGCAGCGGAGAGCTCCTACGAGCAGTACTTC.

This clonotype appeared many times. J is TRBJ2-7 and V is TRBV20-1; no clear D. V shed 1 base and J shed 6 bases, with 16 bases lying between them. Germline V gene data show CDR1 as DFQATT and CDR2 as SNEGSKA (reference sequence). The CDR3 consists of 14 residues. CDR3 residues: CSARGFGSQLEQYF. In DNA, the CDR3 is TGCAGTGCTAGAGGTTTCGGGTCCCAGCTCGAGCAGTACTTC.

The chain has TRBV7-2 and TRBJ2-1; TRBD2 matches 10 bases. Germline CDR1 and CDR2: SGHTA and FQGNSA. The V gene end was trimmed by 4 bases and the J gene end by 4 bases; junction bases not matched to a gene: 7. The CDR3 is 16 residues long. The CDR3 loop reads CASSSRGAGGYNEQFF. The CDR3 bases are TGTGCCAGCAGCTCCCGCGGAGCGGGGGGGTACAATGAGCAGTTCTTC.

This clonotype occurred many times. The chain joins TRBV7-9 to TRBJ2-3; no clear D gene. The CDR3 contains 14 residues. The germline gives CDR1 SEHNR, CDR2 FQNEAQ (reference sequence). V was shortened by 5 bases and J by 1 base, with 10 bases between the two germline ends. This CDR3 reads CASSQNAGTDTQYF. CDR3 sequence (DNA): TGTGCCAGCAGCCAAAATGCGGGCACAGATACGCAGTATTTT.

Many counts were recorded for this clonotype. The chain combines TRBV4-2 with TRBJ2-2, with no clear D. Germline CDR1 reads LGHNA; CDR2 reads YNFKEQ. Between the trimmed V and J ends, which lost 2 bases and 2 bases, there was a span of 18 bases. The length of the CDR3 is 18 residues. The CDR3 loop reads CASSQSSQATLNTGELFF. CDR3 DNA: TGTGCCAGCAGCCAATCCTCGCAGGCAACTTTAAACACCGGGGAGCTGTTTTTT.

This chain links TRBV5-1 with TRBJ1-1, with D perhaps TRBD1 (5 bases). This CDR3 region has 16 residues. V dropped 2 bases and J dropped 2 bases, with 16 bases sitting between them. The germline V gene has CDR1 SGHRS and CDR2 YFSETQ. The CDR3 nucleotides are TGCGCCAGCAGCTTCGACTTGAGACAGATTAACACTGAAGCTTTCTTT. This translates into CASSFDLRQINTEAFF.

The sample holds many counts of this clonotype. The chain couples TRBV20-1 to TRBJ1-2; a weak D match, TRBD1 (6 bases). The CDR3 is 15 residues long. V dropped 5 bases and J dropped 3 bases, with 19 bases sitting between them. CDR1 is DFQATT and CDR2 is SNEGSKA in the germline V gene (reference sequence). CDR3 sequence reads: CSAPLSGGAYYGYTF. CDR3 DNA sequence: TGCAGTGCTCCTCTTAGCGGGGGCGCGTACTATGGCTACACCTTC.